Sequencing of this T cell receptor (beta chain) was carried out in a study of shared clonotypes between healthy human individuals. Study outcomes and limitations: Blood was the sole source, and tissue repertoires probably differ. Clonotype sharing among donors, it was expected, would be affected by sequencing depth.

At the deep level, the assay was run. Study processing details: ImmunoSEQ sequences covered only the junction and lacked quality scores; filtering therefore differed. Using immunoSEQ multiplex PCR, the repertoire was profiled, and TCRdb retains in-frame clones only, with some absent. The V and J calls and clone size come from that table; D and trimming were worked out from the DNA. Altogether a few hundred thousand clones are present, roughly 85% being singletons, with the ten largest covering roughly 12%. This clone showed up just a few times. Its target is unknown. The V and J ends lost 7 bases and 4 bases respectively, with 10 bases between them. The CDR3 has 13 amino acids. Germline V gene data show CDR1 as MDHEN and CDR2 as SYDVKM.

The gene calls are TRBV28 and TRBJ2-2; D unresolved. The source is a woman between 40 and 50 years old in good health. Some clones in this sample may be carry-over from other donors' samples. Input material: PBMCs. The chain's CDR3 is CASISRSTGELFF. In DNA form, the CDR3 reads TGTGCCAGCATCTCTAGGTCCACCGGGGAGCTGTTTTTT.